The rows below give T cell receptor beta chains drawn from one sample of a study of T cell responses to AZD1222 COVID-19 vaccine. Sequencing was performed with immunoSEQ multiplex PCR; in TCRdb, only in-frame clones are kept and a portion is missing. The sample has 65,000 or so clones; around 84% are singletons. The sample consisted of peripheral blood, taken on day 0 of AZD1222 vaccination. The receptors originated from an adult in good health. Both conserved end residues are part of each CDR3. The D gene is left open where the match is weak. A clone size is listed for some rows: how often the clone was seen (once, few, many), or a class if it is expanded.

clone_size,d_call,v_call,j_call,cdr3_aa,cdr3_nt
.,.,TRBV6-1,TRBJ1-2,CASSEQPYGYTF,TGTGCCAGCAGTGAACAGCCCTATGGCTACACCTTC
.,TRBD1,TRBV5-1,TRBJ1-3,CASSTGQSFSGNTIYF,TGCGCCAGCAGCACGGGACAGTCTTTCTCTGGAAACACCATATATTTT
.,.,TRBV10-3,TRBJ2-7,CAISGNYEQYF,TGTGCCATCAGCGGGAACTACGAGCAGTACTTC
.,.,TRBV2,TRBJ1-1,CASSVRRMNTEAFF,TGTGCCAGCAGTGTTAGACGGATGAACACTGAAGCTTTCTTT
.,.,TRBV18,TRBJ2-2,CASSPTGDTGELFF,TGTGCCAGCTCACCAACCGGGGACACCGGGGAGCTGTTTTTT
once,.,TRBV7-3,TRBJ2-5,CASSLSGSRETQYF,TGTGCCAGCAGCTTAAGCGGTTCAAGGGAGACCCAGTACTTC
few,TRBD2,TRBV24-1,TRBJ2-5,CATGGTSGAKTQYF,TGTGCCACCGGGGGGACTAGCGGGGCGAAGACCCAGTACTTC
.,.,TRBV7-2,TRBJ2-3,CASSATYTQYF,TGTGCCAGCAGCGCCACCTATACGCAGTATTTT
.,TRBD1,TRBV27,TRBJ2-4,CASCGTGENIQYF,TGTGCCAGCTGCGGGACAGGGGAAAACATTCAGTACTTC
.,TRBD1,TRBV5-1,TRBJ2-5,CASSPIPGGQETQYF,TGCGCCAGCAGCCCGATCCCAGGGGGACAAGAGACCCAGTACTTC
.,TRBD1,TRBV7-8,TRBJ2-2,CASSPTEAGQVNTGELFF,TGTGCCAGCAGCCCTACTGAGGCGGGACAGGTCAACACCGGGGAGCTGTTTTTT
.,.,TRBV6-2/TRBV6-3,TRBJ2-2,CASSTGGIGELFF,TGTGCCAGCAGCACCGGGGGAATCGGGGAGCTGTTTTTT
.,.,TRBV19,TRBJ1-3,CASSRDGFSGNTIYF,TGTGCCAGTAGCAGGGACGGATTCTCTGGAAACACCATATATTTT
once,TRBD1,TRBV2,TRBJ1-4,CASSDRTGDEKLFF,TGTGCCAGCAGTGACAGGACAGGGGACGAAAAACTGTTTTTT
once,.,TRBV7-8,TRBJ2-7,CASSPAGAPYEQYF,TGTGCCAGCAGCCCCGCGGGGGCCCCTTACGAGCAGTACTTC
many,TRBD1,TRBV7-2,TRBJ1-6,CASSLGQGPGSPLHF,TGTGCCAGCAGCTTGGGACAGGGGCCGGGATCACCCCTCCACTTT
.,.,TRBV6-5,TRBJ1-5,CASNTPGEEQPQHF,TGTGCCAGCAATACTCCAGGGGAGGAACAGCCCCAGCATTTT
.,.,TRBV11-2,TRBJ2-7,CASSSRRGSYEQYF,TGTGCCAGCAGCTCCAGGAGGGGGAGCTACGAGCAGTACTTC
.,.,TRBV28,TRBJ1-6,CASSGSLSYNSPLHF,TGTGCCAGCAGTGGATCCCTCTCCTATAATTCACCCCTCCACTTT
once,.,TRBV11-2,TRBJ1-5,CASSLGPTGQPQHF,TGTGCCAGCAGCTTAGGACCCACAGGCCAGCCCCAGCATTTT
.,.,TRBV11-2,TRBJ2-1,CASRAGRGGGPTSYNEQFF,TGTGCCAGCAGAGCGGGCCGTGGTGGGGGGCCAACCTCCTACAATGAGCAGTTCTTC
.,TRBD1,TRBV6-1,TRBJ1-4,CASSADRLQTYNEKLFF,TGTGCCAGCAGTGCGGACAGGTTACAAACCTATAATGAAAAACTGTTTTTT
.,TRBD1,TRBV6-1,TRBJ2-3,CASSERTGRTDTQYF,TGTGCCAGCAGTGAAAGGACAGGGCGCACAGATACGCAGTATTTT
.,TRBD2,TRBV28,TRBJ2-1,CASRTGTSGYNEQFF,TGTGCCAGCAGGACCGGGACTAGCGGGTACAATGAGCAGTTCTTC
once,.,TRBV2,TRBJ2-3,CASSDPRGSSTDTQYF,TGTGCCAGCAGTGACCCAAGAGGGTCCAGCACAGATACGCAGTATTTT
.,.,TRBV28,TRBJ2-5,CASSSREETQYF,TGTGCCAGCAGTTCTAGGGAGGAGACCCAGTACTTC
.,.,TRBV5-1,TRBJ2-7,CASSSDKSYEQYF,TGCGCCAGCAGCTCCGATAAGTCCTACGAGCAGTACTTC
.,.,TRBV5-1,TRBJ1-5,CASSLEPGAGNQPQHF,TGCGCCAGCAGCTTGGAACCAGGGGCAGGTAATCAGCCCCAGCATTTT
.,.,TRBV12-3/TRBV12-4,TRBJ1-2,CASSLGTGYGYTF,TGTGCCAGCAGTTTAGGGACGGGCTATGGCTACACCTTC
.,TRBD1,TRBV11-2,TRBJ1-1,CASSRGQGFTEAFF,TGTGCCAGCAGCAGGGGACAGGGGTTCACTGAAGCTTTCTTT
.,.,TRBV5-5,TRBJ1-3,CASSLLRGRAGNTIYF,TGTGCCAGCAGCTTACTCAGAGGGCGGGCAGGAAACACCATATATTTT
.,.,TRBV9,TRBJ2-1,CASSPGGGGYNEQFF,TGTGCCAGCAGCCCAGGGGGGGGAGGATACAATGAGCAGTTCTTC
.,TRBD1,TRBV27,TRBJ1-2,CASSRTGTGLAPSTF,TGTGCCAGCAGTAGAACCGGGACAGGGCTGGCGCCTAGCACCTTC
.,.,TRBV9,TRBJ2-3,CASSVEPRGAGGADTQYF,TGTGCCAGCAGCGTAGAACCACGGGGGGCAGGGGGCGCCGATACGCAGTATTTT
.,.,TRBV7-9,TRBJ1-1,CASSFSRENTEAFF,TGTGCCAGCAGCTTTAGCAGGGAAAACACTGAAGCTTTCTTT
.,.,TRBV28,TRBJ2-3,CASSLAGLRTDTQYF,TGTGCCAGCAGTTTGGCAGGGTTAAGAACAGATACGCAGTATTTT
.,.,TRBV2,TRBJ1-1,CASSQQGTMNTEAFF,TGTGCCAGCAGTCAACAGGGTACAATGAACACTGAAGCTTTCTTT
.,TRBD1,TRBV6-5,TRBJ1-2,CASKDRGGNYGYTF,TGTGCCAGCAAGGACAGGGGGGGGAACTATGGCTACACCTTC
.,.,TRBV4-1,TRBJ1-3,CASSLRGGSGNTIYF,TGCGCCAGCAGCCTAAGAGGGGGCTCTGGAAACACCATATATTTT
.,TRBD2,TRBV5-1,TRBJ2-2,CASSAAGLAGTGELFF,TGCGCCAGCAGCGCCGCGGGACTAGCGGGCACCGGGGAGCTGTTTTTT
.,.,TRBV5-6,TRBJ1-3,CASSFMGGVSGNTIYF,TGTGCCAGCAGCTTTATGGGGGGCGTATCTGGAAACACCATATATTTT
.,.,TRBV28,TRBJ1-5,CATEKGGSNQPQHF,TGTGCCACGGAAAAGGGTGGGAGCAATCAGCCCCAGCATTTT
.,.,TRBV18,TRBJ2-3,CASSPPGTDTQYF,TGTGCCAGCTCACCACCGGGCACAGATACGCAGTATTTT
.,TRBD1,TRBV2,TRBJ1-6,CASIGQGVSPLHF,TGTGCCAGCATAGGACAGGGGGTTTCACCCCTCCACTTT
.,TRBD2,TRBV18,TRBJ2-1,CASSPRGASGGNEQFF,TGTGCCAGCTCACCACGTGGAGCTAGCGGGGGAAATGAGCAGTTCTTC
.,.,TRBV4-2,TRBJ2-6,CASSQLSPHGSGANVLTF,TGTGCCAGCAGCCAATTATCACCTCACGGATCTGGGGCCAACGTCCTGACTTTC
.,TRBD1,TRBV28,TRBJ1-1,CASRTPGVGAGGENTEAFF,TGTGCCAGCCGTACACCCGGAGTGGGGGCAGGGGGGGAGAACACTGAAGCTTTCTTT
few,.,TRBV3-1/TRBV3-2,TRBJ2-5,CASSQGREETQYF,TGTGCCAGCAGCCAAGGCCGGGAAGAGACCCAGTACTTC
few,TRBD1,TRBV10-2,TRBJ2-7,CASRPQDRVGEQYF,TGCGCCAGCAGGCCCCAGGACAGGGTAGGCGAGCAGTACTTC
.,.,TRBV7-8,TRBJ2-7,CASSRDGPGQYF,TGTGCCAGCAGCAGAGACGGGCCCGGGCAGTACTTC
.,TRBD2,TRBV7-2,TRBJ2-3,CASKVSRGASDTQYF,TGTGCCAGCAAGGTCTCGCGGGGGGCCTCAGATACGCAGTATTTT
.,.,TRBV12-3/TRBV12-4,TRBJ1-2,CASSPTVNYGYTF,TGTGCCAGCAGTCCGACCGTAAACTATGGCTACACCTTC
.,.,TRBV7-9,TRBJ1-4,CASSSSRTTNEKLFF,TGTGCCAGCAGTTCCTCACGAACAACTAATGAAAAACTGTTTTTT
.,.,TRBV30,TRBJ2-1,CAWSVQGPPSYNEQFF,TGTGCCTGGAGTGTGCAGGGACCCCCCTCCTACAATGAGCAGTTCTTC
.,TRBD2,TRBV5-4,TRBJ2-1,CASSPAGGLLDEQFF,TGTGCCAGCAGCCCCGCGGGGGGGCTACTGGATGAGCAGTTCTTC
.,.,TRBV19,TRBJ1-2,CASSMGARALYGYTF,TGTGCCAGTAGTATGGGGGCCAGGGCACTCTATGGCTACACCTTC
.,.,TRBV23-1,TRBJ2-7,CATRGGALPEQYF,TGCGCCACCCGAGGGGGGGCGTTGCCCGAGCAGTACTTC
many,.,TRBV7-7,TRBJ1-2,CASSPMSANYGYTF,TGTGCTAGCAGCCCCATGTCAGCCAACTATGGCTACACCTTC
.,.,TRBV5-1,TRBJ2-7,CASSAMDHEQYF,TGCGCCAGCAGCGCCATGGACCACGAGCAGTACTTC